Each of the 20 T cell receptor beta chains below was sequenced from the same sample in a study of OX40 agonist ivuxolimab in advanced cancers. Sequencing was performed with immunoSEQ multiplex PCR; in TCRdb, only in-frame clones are kept and a portion is missing. This table has 65,000 to 80,000 clones, 93% appearing once. Source: CD4+ or CD8+ T cells sorted from blood, taken in a trial of the OX40 agonist ivuxolimab. Receptors were obtained from an adult with an advanced solid tumor such as melanoma, head and neck, liver or kidney cancer.

This chain connects TRBV11-2 to TRBJ2-7; D is perhaps TRBD1 (6 bases). The CDR3 totals 13 residues. V was cut by 0 bases and J by 3 bases, with 6 bases left in between. Germline V gives CDR1 SGHAT, CDR2 FQNNGV. The CDR3 is CASSLEQGYEQYF. CDR3 DNA: TGTGCCAGCAGCTTAGAACAGGGCTACGAGCAGTACTTC. Based on the CDR3 plus reference TRBV11-2 and TRBJ2-7, the full variable domain is EAGVAQSPRYKIIEKRQSVAFWCNPISGHATLYWYQQILGQGPKLLIQFQNNGVVDDSQLPKDRFSAERLKGVDSTLKIQPAKLEDSAVYLCASSLEQGYEQYFGPGTRLTVT.

J is TRBJ2-7 and V is TRBV30, with a weak D call TRBD2 (6 bases). Germline loops: CDR1 GTSNPN, CDR2 SVGIG (reference sequence). Trimming removed 0 bases from V and 1 base from J, with 19 bases in between. This CDR3 is built from 17 residues. CDR3 loop: CAWSVPLAERASYEQYF. The CDR3 DNA is TGTGCCTGGAGTGTACCCCTGGCCGAGCGGGCTTCCTACGAGCAGTACTTC. The whole variable domain, remainder taken from reference TRBV30 and TRBJ2-7, is SQTIHQWPATLVQPVGSPLSLECTVEGTSNPNLYWYRQAAGRGLQLLFYSVGIGQISSEVPQNLSASRPQDRQFILSSKKLLLSDSGFYLCAWSVPLAERASYEQYFGPGTRLTVT.

The V and J genes are TRBV10-1 and TRBJ2-7; 12 nucleotides agree with TRBD1. Germline trimming cut 6 bases from V and 6 bases from J; bases unmatched to any gene: 6. Germline values: CDR1 WNHNN, CDR2 SYGVQD (reference sequence). This CDR3 has 14 residues. In nucleotides, the CDR3 is TGCGCCAGCAGCTACGGGACAGGGGGCCGCGAGCAGTACTTC. This sequence encodes CASSYGTGGREQYF.

The V and J genes are TRBV4-1 and TRBJ1-2; D is uncertain. CDR1 and CDR2 from the germline V gene are MGHRA and YSYEKL. The CDR3 contains 14 residues. V dropped 2 bases and J dropped 0 bases, with 7 bases sitting between them. CDR3 bases: TGCGCCAGCAGCCAACAGGAGACTAACTATGGCTACACCTTC. This gives the protein CASSQQETNYGYTF.

This clone has only one observation. This sequence joins TRBV27 and TRBJ2-3; D not certain. Trimming took 3 bases from V and 6 from J, leaving 7 bases between them. Germline CDR1 is MNHEY and CDR2 is SMNVEV (reference sequence). The CDR3 length is 12 residues. The CDR3 DNA sequence: TGTGCCAGCAGTTTCGGTGGTGATACGCAGTATTTT. Its translation is CASSFGGDTQYF.

J is TRBJ2-7 and V is TRBV6-1, with a weak D call TRBD1 (6 bases). Looked up from germline, CDR1 is MNHNS and CDR2 is SASEGT. V was clipped by 10 bases and J by 6 bases, with 13 bases between them. The CDR3 is 11 amino acids. CDR3 residues: CATRDTLEQYF. CDR3 nucleotides: TGTGCCACCCGGGACACCCTCGAGCAGTACTTC.

This clone came up once. The chain has TRBV5-1 and TRBJ1-2; D is uncertain. The germline V gene has CDR1 SGHRS and CDR2 YFSETQ. Trimming removed 2 bases at V and 8 bases at J, with 28 bases between. CDR3 length: 18 residues. CDR3 in DNA: TGCGCCAGCAGCTTTTACCCCTCTGGAGGTACAGCCGTTGGCGGCTACACCTTC. Amino acids: CASSFYPSGGTAVGGYTF.

This clone was found once. This chain links TRBV5-3 with TRBJ1-5; a possible D gene is TRBD1 (6 bases). TRBV5-3 is classed as an ORF, of uncertain function. The V and J ends lost 2 bases and 8 bases respectively, with 11 bases between them. This CDR3 region has 13 residues. DNA of the CDR3: TGTGCCAGAAGCTTCACAGGGAGAAAGCCCCAGCATTTT. Translating it yields CARSFTGRKPQHF.

This chain uses TRBV19 with TRBJ2-1, with 12 bases matching TRBD2. V dropped 1 base and J dropped 7; count of bases not matched to a gene: 8. The CDR3 sequence is 17 residues long. Germline V lookup: CDR1 LNHDA, CDR2 SQIVND (reference sequence). The CDR3 bases are TGTGCCAGTAGTATAGGCTCCCTAGCGGGGGGGCCGAATGAGCAGTTCTTC. It codes for CASSIGSLAGGPNEQFF.

The chain has TRBV7-3 and TRBJ2-7, with D possibly being TRBD2 (5 bases). Between the trimmed V and J ends, which lost 1 base and 3 bases, there was a span of 13 bases. CDR1 is SGHTA and CDR2 is FQGTGA in the germline V gene. The CDR3 is 15 residues long. The CDR3 nucleotides read TGTGCCAGCAGCTTAAAACTAGGCGGCTTCTACGAGCAGTACTTC. This translates into CASSLKLGGFYEQYF.

The J gene is TRBJ2-1, the V gene TRBV14; D remains ambiguous. V dropped 3 bases and J dropped 0 bases, with 0 bases sitting between them. The V gene's germline CDR1 is SGHDN and CDR2 FVKESK. CDR3 length: 12 residues. CDR3 in DNA: TGTGCCAGCAGCCACTCCTACAATGAGCAGTTCTTC. Translation gives CASSHSYNEQFF.

The V and J genes are TRBV5-1 and TRBJ2-7; possibly TRBD1 for D (6 bases). CDR1 SGHRS and CDR2 YFSETQ come from the germline V gene. The CDR3 runs to 13 residues. V lost 0 bases and J 3 bases, leaving 7 bases between the germline ends. The DNA for the CDR3 is TGCGCCAGCAGCTTGGACAGGGACTACGAGCAGTACTTC. Translation gives CASSLDRDYEQYF.

This clone was counted once. V usage is TRBV7-2 and J usage is TRBJ1-2, with D uncertain. Germline assignment: CDR1 SGHTA and CDR2 FQGNSA. The V and J ends lost 4 bases and 3 bases respectively, with 0 bases between them. The CDR3 has 10 residues. DNA of the CDR3: TGTGCCAGCAGCTACTATGGCTACACCTTC. Protein product: CASSYYGYTF.

This chain uses TRBV4-3 with TRBJ2-7; possible D gene TRBD1, 6 bases. CDR3 length: 13 amino acids. Germline V gene sequence: CDR1 LGHNA, CDR2 YSLEER. V lost 4 bases and J lost 3, with 10 bases in between. The CDR3 DNA follows: TGCGCCAGCAGCCTCGACAGGTTCTACGAGCAGTACTTC. Its protein is CASSLDRFYEQYF.

CDR3 in amino acids: CASSYYSGGNTEAFF. Here the CDR3 DNA reads TGTGCCAGCAGTTACTATTCAGGCGGGAACACTGAAGCTTTCTTT. The chain couples TRBV6-6 to TRBJ1-1; D is undetermined. The CDR3 sequence is 15 residues long. CDR1 and CDR2 from the germline V gene are MNHNY and SVGAGI (reference sequence). V dropped 1 base and J dropped 1 base, with 10 bases sitting between them.

The rearrangement joins TRBV14 to TRBJ2-5; D is unresolved. Per germline, CDR1 SGHDN and CDR2 FVKESK. The CDR3 has 15 residues. Deletions cut 2 bases from V and 1 base from J, with 11 bases between. Here the CDR3 reads CASSQTESPQETQYF. CDR3 bases: TGTGCCAGCAGCCAAACGGAGTCTCCCCAAGAGACCCAGTACTTC.

The chain uses TRBV30 and TRBJ1-5, with TRBD1 matching 11 bases. The trim removed 3 bases at V and 3 bases at J, leaving 4 bases unmatched. The CDR3 covers 15 residues. The V gene's germline CDR1 is GTSNPN and CDR2 SVGIG (reference sequence). CDR3 sequence reads: CAWRGQGGYNQPQHF. CDR3 nucleotide sequence: TGTGCCTGGAGGGGACAGGGGGGTTACAATCAGCCCCAGCATTTT.

The V gene is TRBV9, the J gene TRBJ2-5; TRBD1 matches at 12 bases. There are 16 residues in the CDR3. CDR1 is SGDLS and CDR2 is YYNGEE in the germline V gene. V was clipped by 0 bases and J by 5 bases; unmatched bases: 5. CDR3 nucleotide sequence: TGTGCCAGCAGCGTAGAAGGGACAGGGGGCGTGGAGACCCAGTACTTC. It specifies CASSVEGTGGVETQYF.

This rearrangement joins TRBV9 to TRBJ2-2; 7 bases align to TRBD2. The length of the CDR3 is 15 residues. Germline CDR1 is SGDLS and CDR2 is YYNGEE. V shed 0 bases, J shed 6 bases, and the junction held 5 bases outside the gene matches. CDR3 coding DNA: TGTGCCAGCAGCGTAGTACCGGGGGGAGCCGGGGAGCTGTTTTTT. This encodes CASSVVPGGAGELFF.

This chain joins TRBV6-5 and TRBJ2-6; D is possibly TRBD1 (6 bases). The CDR3 is 16 residues long. From germline, CDR1 is MNHEY and CDR2 SVGAGI. The V and J ends lost 1 base and 2 bases respectively, with 9 bases between them. CDR3 in amino acids: CASSYYQGTGANVLTF. The DNA of the CDR3 is TGTGCCAGCAGTTACTACCAGGGGACTGGGGCCAACGTCCTGACTTTC.